A selection of T cell receptor beta chains follows, all from one sample in a study of blood T cell repertoires in COVID-19. Some clones are missing from TCRdb's copy, which holds only in-frame ones; the method was immunoSEQ multiplex PCR. The sample comprises 200,000 to 250,000 clones, roughly 86% of which are singletons, and more than 2.5% rests with the top ten. The material sequenced was peripheral blood. These receptors all stem from a man aged 55-75 years with acute or convalescent COVID-19. The CDR3 runs from the conserved cysteine through the conserved F or W. D genes are given only for firm matches. A clone size is listed for some rows: how often the clone was seen (once, few, many), or a class if it is expanded.

clone size	J gene	D gene	V gene	CDR3 protein	CDR3 DNA
-	TRBJ2-7	-	TRBV5-1	CASSPSGPYEQYF	TGCGCCAGCAGCCCGAGCGGGCCTTACGAGCAGTACTTC
-	TRBJ1-1	-	TRBV3-1/TRBV3-2	CATRDSTEAFF	TGTGCCACCCGGGACTCTACTGAAGCTTTCTTT
-	TRBJ1-1	-	TRBV7-3	CASSFSRDTEAFF	TGTGCCAGCAGCTTCAGCAGGGACACTGAAGCTTTCTTT
-	TRBJ1-5	TRBD1	TRBV19	CASRPVGTGERNQPQHF	TGTGCCAGTAGACCCGTCGGGACAGGGGAACGCAATCAGCCCCAGCATTTT
once	TRBJ1-1	-	TRBV27	CASSLARVGTEAFF	TGTGCCAGCAGTTTAGCCAGGGTGGGCACTGAAGCTTTCTTT
-	TRBJ1-2	-	TRBV9	CASSPRVEGAYGYTF	TGTGCCAGCAGCCCACGAGTGGAGGGCGCATATGGCTACACCTTC
once	TRBJ1-4	-	TRBV4-2	CASSQDARTNEKLFF	TGTGCCAGCAGCCAAGATGCCAGGACTAATGAAAAACTGTTTTTT
many	TRBJ2-7	-	TRBV27	CASSSRVGRSYEQYF	TGTGCCAGCAGCTCCCGGGTGGGGCGCTCCTACGAGCAGTACTTC
-	TRBJ2-2	TRBD1	TRBV5-6	CASSLTGGIGELFF	TGTGCCAGCAGCTTGACAGGGGGCATCGGGGAGCTGTTTTTT
-	TRBJ1-3	TRBD1	TRBV10-2	CASKETGTGVTSGNTIYF	TGCGCCAGCAAGGAGACCGGGACAGGGGTAACATCTGGAAACACCATATATTTT
-	TRBJ2-7	-	TRBV5-8	CASRTAGQGTYEQYF	TGTGCCAGCCGGACAGCAGGTCAGGGCACCTACGAGCAGTACTTC
-	TRBJ2-3	TRBD2	TRBV9	CASSVASSGGTDTQYF	TGTGCCAGCAGCGTAGCGAGTAGCGGGGGCACAGATACGCAGTATTTT
-	TRBJ1-2	TRBD1	TRBV29-1	CSVVDRVNNYGYTF	TGCAGCGTTGTAGACAGGGTGAACAACTATGGCTACACCTTC
-	TRBJ2-7	-	TRBV9	CASSVGLSQTSYEQYF	TGTGCCAGCAGCGTAGGACTCAGCCAGACCTCCTACGAGCAGTACTTC
-	TRBJ2-7	TRBD1	TRBV6-6	CASSYPGQKYEQYF	TGTGCCAGCAGTTACCCGGGACAGAAATACGAGCAGTACTTC
-	TRBJ2-7	TRBD1	TRBV9	CASPPRRDRADEQYF	TGTGCCAGCCCCCCCCGGCGGGACAGGGCCGACGAGCAGTACTTC
-	TRBJ2-7	TRBD2	TRBV18	CASSSTGGATYEQYF	TGTGCCAGCTCCTCGACGGGGGGAGCAACCTACGAGCAGTACTTC
-	TRBJ2-5	-	TRBV20-1	CSAVGQETQYF	TGCAGTGCTGTCGGGCAAGAGACCCAGTACTTC
-	TRBJ1-2	-	TRBV27	CASGGTAYGYTF	TGTGCCAGCGGGGGGACCGCCTATGGCTACACCTTC
-	TRBJ2-7	TRBD2	TRBV3-1/TRBV3-2	CASSQVMGLAGGSSTYEQYF	TGTGCCAGCAGCCAAGTAATGGGACTAGCGGGGGGCTCCTCCACCTACGAGCAGTACTTC
-	TRBJ1-1	TRBD1	TRBV2	CASSVYPTGHTEAFF	TGTGCCAGCAGTGTCTACCCGACAGGGCACACTGAAGCTTTCTTT
-	TRBJ1-1	-	TRBV6-1	CASSEVWTDNTEAFF	TGTGCCAGCAGTGAAGTTTGGACAGATAACACTGAAGCTTTCTTT
-	TRBJ2-7	TRBD2	TRBV28	CASRDPGLRHEQYF	TGTGCCAGCAGGGACCCGGGACTACGGCACGAGCAGTACTTC
-	TRBJ1-1	-	TRBV6-1	CASSEEQSTGTTEAFF	TGTGCCAGCAGTGAAGAGCAAAGTACGGGAACCACTGAAGCTTTCTTT
-	TRBJ2-3	-	TRBV7-6	CASSLAIEADTQYF	TGTGCCAGCAGCTTAGCGATCGAGGCAGATACGCAGTATTTT
-	TRBJ2-3	TRBD2	TRBV7-8	CASSPRGAGAQHTTTDTQYF	TGTGCCAGCAGCCCCCGAGGAGCGGGGGCCCAACACACTACCACAGATACGCAGTATTTT
-	TRBJ1-3	-	TRBV4-3	CASSQPTEDTIYF	TGCGCCAGCAGCCAACCAACAGAAGACACCATATATTTT
-	TRBJ2-7	TRBD2	TRBV27	CASSLVGGASYEQYF	TGTGCCAGCAGTTTAGTCGGGGGGGCCTCCTACGAGCAGTACTTC
few	TRBJ1-4	TRBD1	TRBV7-3	CASSATGKVGEKLFF	TGTGCCAGCAGCGCGACAGGGAAAGTCGGAGAAAAACTGTTTTTT
-	TRBJ2-5	-	TRBV28	CASSGAGAGEETQYF	TGTGCCAGCAGTGGCGCAGGGGCGGGGGAAGAGACCCAGTACTTC
-	TRBJ2-3	TRBD2	TRBV6-2/TRBV6-3	CASSLAGGYTDTQYF	TGTGCCAGCAGCCTAGCGGGGGGATACACAGATACGCAGTATTTT
-	TRBJ2-7	-	TRBV6-5	CASSPLTGAYEQYF	TGTGCCAGCAGTCCCCTCACAGGAGCCTACGAGCAGTACTTC
-	TRBJ2-5	TRBD1	TRBV5-1	CASSPGQGETQYF	TGCGCCAGCAGCCCCGGACAGGGGGAGACCCAGTACTTC
-	TRBJ2-5	-	TRBV5-1	CASSMGPFGLPQENQYF	TGCGCCAGCAGCATGGGGCCCTTTGGGCTACCCCAAGAAAACCAGTACTTC
few	TRBJ2-1	-	TRBV9	CASSASGPTYNEQFF	TGTGCCAGCAGCGCCAGCGGGCCGACCTACAATGAGCAGTTCTTC
-	TRBJ2-7	-	TRBV6-5	CASSTQGPYEQYF	TGTGCCAGCAGCACCCAGGGTCCCTACGAGCAGTACTTC
-	TRBJ1-2	-	TRBV18	CASSSTVTNYGYTF	TGTGCCAGCTCCTCGACAGTCACTAACTATGGCTACACCTTC
-	TRBJ2-3	TRBD2	TRBV6-7	CASSPRLAGGPLCTDTQYF	TGTGCCAGCAGTCCCCGACTAGCGGGGGGGCCTCTGTGCACAGATACGCAGTATTTT
-	TRBJ2-1	TRBD2	TRBV30	CAWSVRTSGVYNEQFF	TGTGCCTGGAGTGTCAGGACTAGCGGGGTCTACAATGAGCAGTTCTTC
-	TRBJ1-2	-	TRBV6-5	CASSNPPGGYTF	TGTGCCAGCAGTAACCCGCCGGGAGGCTACACCTTC
-	TRBJ2-1	TRBD2	TRBV5-1	CASSLSAGGLNEQFF	TGCGCCAGCAGCTTGTCAGCGGGGGGGCTTAATGAGCAGTTCTTC
-	TRBJ1-2	-	TRBV6-5	CASSPGGIYGGYTF	TGTGCCAGCAGTCCCGGCGGGATCTATGGGGGCTACACCTTC
few	TRBJ2-5	TRBD1	TRBV7-9	CASSSSRTGGETQYF	TGTGCCAGCAGCTCGTCTCGGACAGGGGGGGAGACCCAGTACTTC
-	TRBJ1-1	-	TRBV6-6	CASRKTGNAEAFF	TGTGCCAGCAGAAAAACAGGGAACGCTGAAGCTTTCTTT
-	TRBJ2-1	TRBD2	TRBV27	CASSPRPTSGGAEEQFF	TGTGCCAGCAGTCCCCGTCCCACTAGCGGGGGGGCCGAGGAGCAGTTCTTC
-	TRBJ1-4	-	TRBV28	CASRSLPGSTNEKLFF	TGTGCCAGCAGATCCTTACCCGGTTCAACTAATGAAAAACTGTTTTTT
-	TRBJ1-1	-	TRBV12-3/TRBV12-4	CASSLAQNTEAFF	TGTGCCAGCAGTTTAGCCCAGAACACTGAAGCTTTCTTT
once	TRBJ2-5	-	TRBV18	CASSPPDNQETQYF	TGTGCCAGCTCACCACCTGACAACCAAGAGACCCAGTACTTC
-	TRBJ1-2	-	TRBV29-1	CSVETPSTF	TGCAGCGTTGAAACTCCAAGCACCTTC
-	TRBJ1-1	-	TRBV18	CASSPVERGGTEAFF	TGTGCCAGCTCCCCAGTAGAGCGAGGGGGCACTGAAGCTTTCTTT
-	TRBJ2-3	TRBD2	TRBV19	CASSATPGLAGADTDTQYF	TGTGCCAGTAGTGCCACACCGGGACTAGCGGGGGCCGACACAGATACGCAGTATTTT
-	TRBJ1-5	TRBD1	TRBV2	CASLKDRVDQPQHF	TGTGCCAGCCTAAAAGACAGGGTCGATCAGCCCCAGCATTTT
-	TRBJ2-3	-	TRBV7-8	CASSLRTAAGRTDTQYF	TGTGCCAGCAGCTTAAGGACGGCAGCGGGCCGCACAGATACGCAGTATTTT
-	TRBJ1-4	-	TRBV9	CASSVAGATNEKLFF	TGTGCCAGCAGCGTAGCAGGGGCCACTAATGAAAAACTGTTTTTT